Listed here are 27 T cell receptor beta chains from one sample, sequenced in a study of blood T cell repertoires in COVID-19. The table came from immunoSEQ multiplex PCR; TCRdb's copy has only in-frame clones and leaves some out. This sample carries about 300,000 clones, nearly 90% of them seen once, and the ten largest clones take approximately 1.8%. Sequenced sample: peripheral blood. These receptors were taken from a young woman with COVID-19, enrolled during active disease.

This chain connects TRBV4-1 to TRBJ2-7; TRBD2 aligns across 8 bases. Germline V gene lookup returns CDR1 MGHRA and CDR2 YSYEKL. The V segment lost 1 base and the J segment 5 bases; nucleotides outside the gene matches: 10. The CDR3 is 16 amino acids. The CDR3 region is CASSQVERGGLDEQYF. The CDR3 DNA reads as TGCGCCAGCAGCCAAGTAGAACGGGGGGGCCTGGACGAGCAGTACTTC.

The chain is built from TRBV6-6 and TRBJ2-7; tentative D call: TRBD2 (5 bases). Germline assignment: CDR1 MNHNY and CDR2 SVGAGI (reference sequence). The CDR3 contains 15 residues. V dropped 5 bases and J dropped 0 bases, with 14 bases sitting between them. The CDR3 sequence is CASSPRTSLSYEQYF. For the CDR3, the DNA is TGTGCCAGCAGTCCCCGGACTTCTCTCTCCTACGAGCAGTACTTC.

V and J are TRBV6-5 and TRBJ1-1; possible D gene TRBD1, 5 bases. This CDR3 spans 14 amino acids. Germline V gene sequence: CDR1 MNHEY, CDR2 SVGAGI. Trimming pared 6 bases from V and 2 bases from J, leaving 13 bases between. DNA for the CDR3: TGTGCCAGCAGGGTTACTCAGGGAAACACTGAAGCTTTCTTT. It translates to CASRVTQGNTEAFF.

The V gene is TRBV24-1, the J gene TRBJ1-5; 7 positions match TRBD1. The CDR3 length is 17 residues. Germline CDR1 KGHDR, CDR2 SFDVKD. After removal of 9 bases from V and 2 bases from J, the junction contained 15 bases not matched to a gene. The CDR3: CATPLQQGSRGNQPQHF. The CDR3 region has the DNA TGTGCCACCCCCTTACAACAGGGGAGTCGGGGCAATCAGCCCCAGCATTTT.

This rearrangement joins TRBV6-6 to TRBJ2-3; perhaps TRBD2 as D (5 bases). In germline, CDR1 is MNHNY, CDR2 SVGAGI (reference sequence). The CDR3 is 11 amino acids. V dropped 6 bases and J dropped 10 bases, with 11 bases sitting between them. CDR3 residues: CASRRRTPQYF. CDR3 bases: TGTGCCAGCAGGCGTCGGACTCCGCAGTATTTT.

The CDR3 protein is CASSQRGDTYNEQFF. CDR3 in DNA: TGTGCCAGCAGCCAACGGGGGGACACCTACAATGAGCAGTTCTTC. The rearrangement joins TRBV3-1 (or the pseudogene TRBV3-2) to TRBJ2-1, with TRBD2 as a possible D gene (7 bases). V was pared by 2 bases and J by 2 bases, with 10 bases between. Germline values: CDR1 LGHDT, CDR2 YNNKEL (reference sequence). This CDR3 comprises 15 residues.

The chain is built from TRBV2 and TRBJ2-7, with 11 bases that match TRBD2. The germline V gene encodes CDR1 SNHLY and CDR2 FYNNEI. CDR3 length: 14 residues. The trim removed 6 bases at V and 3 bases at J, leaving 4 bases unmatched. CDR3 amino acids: CASRTSGVLYEQYF. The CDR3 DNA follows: TGTGCCAGCAGGACTAGCGGGGTCCTCTACGAGCAGTACTTC.

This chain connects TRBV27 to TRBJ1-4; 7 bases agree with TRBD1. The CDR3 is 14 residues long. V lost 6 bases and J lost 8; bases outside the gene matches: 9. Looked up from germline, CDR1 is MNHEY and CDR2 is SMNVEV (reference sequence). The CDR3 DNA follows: TGTGCCAGCAGAGGACAGGAAGACCGAGAAAAACTGTTTTTT. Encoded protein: CASRGQEDREKLFF.

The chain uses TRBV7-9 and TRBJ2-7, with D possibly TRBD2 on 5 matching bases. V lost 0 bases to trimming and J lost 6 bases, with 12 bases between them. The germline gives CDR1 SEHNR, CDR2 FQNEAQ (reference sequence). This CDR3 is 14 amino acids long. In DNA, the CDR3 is TGTGCCAGCAGCTTAGCAGGTAGCGCTGTCGAGCAGTACTTC. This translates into CASSLAGSAVEQYF.

CDR3 region: CASSLDWAAGIPANYGYTF. CDR3 coding DNA: TGTGCCAGCAGCTTAGACTGGGCGGCAGGGATCCCAGCTAACTATGGCTACACCTTC. The chain recombines TRBV7-9 with TRBJ1-2; TRBD1 might be the D (5 bases). Germline CDR1 SEHNR, CDR2 FQNEAQ (reference sequence). CDR3 size: 19 residues. V dropped 1 base and J dropped 0 bases, with 21 bases sitting between them. Filled out from reference TRBV7-9 and TRBJ1-2, the complete variable domain reads DTGVSQNPRHKITKRGQNVTFRCDPISEHNRLYWYRQTLGQGPEFLTYFQNEAQLEKSRLLSDRFSAERPKGSFSTLEIQRTEQGDSAMYLCASSLDWAAGIPANYGYTFGSGTRLTVV.

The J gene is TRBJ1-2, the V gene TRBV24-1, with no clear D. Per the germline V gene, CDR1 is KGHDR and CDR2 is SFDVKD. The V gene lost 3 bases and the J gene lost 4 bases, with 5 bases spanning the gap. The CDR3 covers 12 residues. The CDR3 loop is CATSDTGYGYTF. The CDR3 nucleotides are TGTGCCACCAGTGATACTGGCTATGGCTACACCTTC.

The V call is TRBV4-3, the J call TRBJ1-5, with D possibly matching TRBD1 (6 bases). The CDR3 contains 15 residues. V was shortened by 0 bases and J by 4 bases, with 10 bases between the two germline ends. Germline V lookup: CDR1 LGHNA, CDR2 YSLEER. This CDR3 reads CASSQDRTVNQPQHF. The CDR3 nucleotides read TGCGCCAGCAGCCAAGATCGGACAGTTAATCAGCCCCAGCATTTT.

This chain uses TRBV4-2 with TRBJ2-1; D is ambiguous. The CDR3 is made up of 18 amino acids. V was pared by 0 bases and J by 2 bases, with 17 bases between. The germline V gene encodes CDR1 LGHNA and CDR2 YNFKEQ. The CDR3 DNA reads TGTGCCAGCAGCCAAGATAATTCGGAGAATCCCCCCTACAATGAGCAGTTCTTC. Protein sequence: CASSQDNSENPPYNEQFF.

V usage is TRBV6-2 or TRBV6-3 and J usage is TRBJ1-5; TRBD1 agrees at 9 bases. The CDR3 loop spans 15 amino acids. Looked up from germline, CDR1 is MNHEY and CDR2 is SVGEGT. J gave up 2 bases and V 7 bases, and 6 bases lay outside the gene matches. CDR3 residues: CASTPGQGRNQPQHF. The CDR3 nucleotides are TGTGCCAGCACCCCGGGACAGGGACGCAATCAGCCCCAGCATTTT.

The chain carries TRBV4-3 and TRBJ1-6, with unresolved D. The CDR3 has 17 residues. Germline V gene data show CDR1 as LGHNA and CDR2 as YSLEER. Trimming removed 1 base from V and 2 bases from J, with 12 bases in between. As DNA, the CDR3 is TGCGCCAGCAGCCAAGTCTTACGAACAGCCTATAATTCACCCCTCCACTTT. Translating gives CASSQVLRTAYNSPLHF.

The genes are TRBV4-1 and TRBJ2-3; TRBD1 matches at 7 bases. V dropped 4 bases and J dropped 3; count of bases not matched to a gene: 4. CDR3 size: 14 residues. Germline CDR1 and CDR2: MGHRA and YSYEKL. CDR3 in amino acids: CASSRPGGTDTQYF. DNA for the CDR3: TGCGCCAGCAGCCGTCCAGGGGGTACAGATACGCAGTATTTT.

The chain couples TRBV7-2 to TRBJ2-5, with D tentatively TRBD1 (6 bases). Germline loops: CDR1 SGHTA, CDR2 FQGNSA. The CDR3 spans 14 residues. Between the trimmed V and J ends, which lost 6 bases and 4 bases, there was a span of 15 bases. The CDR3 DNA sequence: TGTGCCAGCAGTTCTCTCGTAGGGGGAGAGACCCAGTACTTC. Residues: CASSSLVGGETQYF.

The CDR3 protein is CASSPSRGTNEKLFF. CDR3 in DNA: TGTGCCAGCAGTCCCTCCAGGGGCACTAATGAAAAACTGTTTTTT. The rearrangement joins TRBV2 to TRBJ1-4, with D possibly TRBD1 on 6 matching bases. The CDR3 is made up of 15 amino acids. Trimming took off 5 bases at V and 2 bases at J, with 12 bases between the two ends. Germline-derived CDR1 and CDR2 are SNHLY and FYNNEI.

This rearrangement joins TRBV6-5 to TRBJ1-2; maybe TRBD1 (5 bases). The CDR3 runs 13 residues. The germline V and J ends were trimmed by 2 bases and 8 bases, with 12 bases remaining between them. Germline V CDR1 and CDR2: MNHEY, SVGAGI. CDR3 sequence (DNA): TGTGCCAGCAGTTACGGCAGGGTGGGAGGCTACACCTTC. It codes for CASSYGRVGGYTF.

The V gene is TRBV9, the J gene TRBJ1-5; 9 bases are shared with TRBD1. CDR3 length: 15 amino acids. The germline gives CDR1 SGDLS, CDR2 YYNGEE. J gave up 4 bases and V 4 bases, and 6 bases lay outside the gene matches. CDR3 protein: CASSFGTGPNQPQHF. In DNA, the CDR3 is TGTGCCAGCAGCTTCGGGACAGGGCCTAATCAGCCCCAGCATTTT.

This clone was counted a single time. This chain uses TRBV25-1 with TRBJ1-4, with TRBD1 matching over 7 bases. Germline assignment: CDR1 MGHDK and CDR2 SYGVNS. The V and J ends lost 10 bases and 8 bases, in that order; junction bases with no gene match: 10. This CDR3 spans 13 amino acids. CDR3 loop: CATQGGRGEKLFF. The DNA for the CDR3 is TGTGCCACCCAGGGGGGTCGGGGGGAAAAACTGTTTTTT. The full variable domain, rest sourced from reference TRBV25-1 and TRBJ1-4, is EADIYQTPRYLVIGTGKKITLECSQTMGHDKMYWYQQDPGMELHLIHYSYGVNSTEKGDLSSESTVSRIRTEHFPLTLESARPSHTSQYLCATQGGRGEKLFFGSGTQLSVL.

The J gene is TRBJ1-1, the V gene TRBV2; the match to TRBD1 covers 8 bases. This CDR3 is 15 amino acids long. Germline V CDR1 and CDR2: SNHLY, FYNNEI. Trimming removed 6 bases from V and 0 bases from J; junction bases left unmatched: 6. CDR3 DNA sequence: TGTGCCAGCAGCAGGACAGGGCCAATGAACACTGAAGCTTTCTTT. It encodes CASSRTGPMNTEAFF.

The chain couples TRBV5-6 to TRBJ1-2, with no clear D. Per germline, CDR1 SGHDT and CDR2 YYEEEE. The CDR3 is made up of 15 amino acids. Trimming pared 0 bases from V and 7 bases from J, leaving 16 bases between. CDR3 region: CASSLEWPVIGGYTF. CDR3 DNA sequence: TGTGCCAGCAGCTTGGAGTGGCCAGTTATTGGTGGCTACACCTTC.

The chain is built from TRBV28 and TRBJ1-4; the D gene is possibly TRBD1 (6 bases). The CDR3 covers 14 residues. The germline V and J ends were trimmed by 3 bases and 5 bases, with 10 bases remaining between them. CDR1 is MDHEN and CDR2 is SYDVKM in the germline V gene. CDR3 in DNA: TGTGCCAGCAGTTTGCAGGGACAAAATGAAAAACTGTTTTTT. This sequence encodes CASSLQGQNEKLFF. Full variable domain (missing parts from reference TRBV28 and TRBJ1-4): DVKVTQSSRYLVKRTGEKVFLECVQDMDHENMFWYRQDPGLGLRLIYFSYDVKMKEKGDIPEGYSVSREKKERFSLILESASTNQTSMYLCASSLQGQNEKLFFGSGTQLSVL.

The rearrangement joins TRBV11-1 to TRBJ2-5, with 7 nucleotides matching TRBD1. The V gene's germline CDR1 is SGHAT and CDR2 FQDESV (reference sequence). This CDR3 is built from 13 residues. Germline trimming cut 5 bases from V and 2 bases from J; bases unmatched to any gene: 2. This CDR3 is CASSRDRQETQYF. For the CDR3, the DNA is TGTGCCAGCAGCCGGGACAGACAAGAGACCCAGTACTTC. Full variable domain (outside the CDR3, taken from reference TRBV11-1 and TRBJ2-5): EAEVAQSPRYKITEKSQAVAFWCDPISGHATLYWYRQILGQGPELLVQFQDESVVDDSQLPKDRFSAERLKGVDSTLKIQPAELGDSAMYLCASSRDRQETQYFGPGTRLLVL.

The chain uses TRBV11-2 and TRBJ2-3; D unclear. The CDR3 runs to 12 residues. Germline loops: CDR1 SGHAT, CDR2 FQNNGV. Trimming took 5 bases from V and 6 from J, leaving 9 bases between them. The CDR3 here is CASSHPRDTQYF. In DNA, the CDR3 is TGTGCCAGCAGCCACCCGAGGGATACGCAGTATTTT. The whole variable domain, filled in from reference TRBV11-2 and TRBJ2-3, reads EAGVAQSPRYKIIEKRQSVAFWCNPISGHATLYWYQQILGQGPKLLIQFQNNGVVDDSQLPKDRFSAERLKGVDSTLKIQPAKLEDSAVYLCASSHPRDTQYFGPGTRLTVL.

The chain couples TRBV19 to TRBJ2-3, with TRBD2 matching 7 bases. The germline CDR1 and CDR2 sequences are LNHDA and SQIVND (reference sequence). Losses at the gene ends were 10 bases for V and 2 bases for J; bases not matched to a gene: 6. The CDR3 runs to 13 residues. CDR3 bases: TGTGCCATCAAGGGGACTAACACAGATACGCAGTATTTT. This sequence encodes CAIKGTNTDTQYF.